The rows below give T cell receptor beta chains drawn from one sample of a study of cytomegalovirus exposure and HLA in healthy donors. This table comes from immunoSEQ multiplex PCR, and its TCRdb copy is limited to in-frame clones, with some not included. Here the sample spans 100,000 to 150,000 clones, over 50% being singletons. The sequenced material came from PBMCs. These receptors were collected from a woman in her forties in good health and CMV-seropositive. CDR3s include the opening cysteine and the closing phenylalanine or tryptophan. The D gene is left open where the match is weak. Only some rows state a clone size, as once, few, many or a class for expanded clones.

>TRBV6-1|-|TRBJ2-2|-
TGTGCCAGCAGTGCGACAGGTGCAATCAACACCGGGGAGCTGTTTTTT
CASSATGAINTGELFF
>TRBV4-2|-|TRBJ1-5|-
TGTGCCAGCAGCCAAGATCGGGATCGAGGGAGGCCCCAGCATTTT
CASSQDRDRGRPQHF
>TRBV2|TRBD2|TRBJ2-7|few
TGTGCCAGCGGGACCCCGACTAGCGGGGAGAGCTCCTACGAGCAGTACTTC
CASGTPTSGESSYEQYF
>TRBV21-1|-|TRBJ2-1|-
TGTGCCAGCAGCAGAAGCCAGGGACTAGCGGGAGGAAATGAGCAGTTCTTC
CASSRSQGLAGGNEQFF
>TRBV4-1|-|TRBJ2-1|-
TGCGCCAGCAGCCAAGATGGGGGACTGGGGAACGGTGAGCAGTTCTTC
CASSQDGGLGNGEQFF
>TRBV10-3|-|TRBJ1-1|-
TGTGCCATCGTGCAGGAGGCTCAAGCTTTCTTT
CAIVQEAQAFF
>TRBV18|TRBD2|TRBJ2-1|-
TGTGCCAGCTCACCACCGTTGCGGGGGGGCCCGGGCGAGCAGTTCTTC
CASSPPLRGGPGEQFF
>TRBV9|TRBD1|TRBJ1-6|-
TGTGCCAGCAGCATGGGGACAGGGGGTAATTCACCCCTCCACTTT
CASSMGTGGNSPLHF
>TRBV9|TRBD2|TRBJ2-1|-
TGTGCCAGCAGCGTAGACAGGCTAGCGGGAGATTTCAATGAGCAGTTCTTC
CASSVDRLAGDFNEQFF
>TRBV6-5|TRBD1|TRBJ2-1|-
TGTGCCAGCAGCCTGGGACAGGGGTCCTACAATGAGCAGTTCTTC
CASSLGQGSYNEQFF
>TRBV9|-|TRBJ2-1|-
TGTGCCAGCAGCGAGGAGGCCTACAATGAGCAGTTCTTC
CASSEEAYNEQFF
>TRBV5-1|-|TRBJ2-3|-
TGCGCCAGCAGCTTGGTCGGCAGGGGGGAAACAGATACGCAGTATTTT
CASSLVGRGETDTQYF
>TRBV6-5|-|TRBJ1-1|-
TGTGCCAGCAGGCGGCAGAGGAACACTGAAGCTTTCTTT
CASRRQRNTEAFF
>TRBV9|TRBD1|TRBJ1-1|-
TGTGCCAGCAGTCAGACAGGGGCTACGAACACTGAAGCTTTCTTT
CASSQTGATNTEAFF
>TRBV18|-|TRBJ2-7|-
TGTGCCAGCTCCCCCCCCGGCGGGGCCTACGAGCAGTACTTC
CASSPPGGAYEQYF
>TRBV6-1|-|TRBJ1-1|-
TGTGCCAGCAGTGACCAGGGGAGCACTGAAGCTTTCTTT
CASSDQGSTEAFF
>TRBV28|-|TRBJ1-2|-
TGTGCCAGCAGTTTTTCGGACAGAGGCTACACCTTC
CASSFSDRGYTF
>TRBV13|TRBD1|TRBJ1-1|-
TGTGCCAGCAGCCCAGCCGGGACAGGGATAATGAACACTGAAGCTTTCTTT
CASSPAGTGIMNTEAFF
>TRBV28|TRBD2|TRBJ2-1|-
TGTGCCAGCAGCGATACCACGGGGGGGGGACTAGCGTCTAATGAGCAGTTCTTC
CASSDTTGGGLASNEQFF
>TRBV5-1|-|TRBJ2-5|-
TGCGCCAGCAGCCAGTACCAAGAGACCCAGTACTTC
CASSQYQETQYF
>TRBV25-1|-|TRBJ2-2|few
TGTGCCAGCAGTGAATCTAGGGACACCCTGAACACCGGGGAGCTGTTTTTT
CASSESRDTLNTGELFF
>TRBV5-4|-|TRBJ2-7|-
TGTGCCAGCAGCTTGGATACCTACGAGCAGTACTTC
CASSLDTYEQYF
>TRBV7-8|TRBD1|TRBJ2-7|-
TGTGCCAGCAGCTCGGACCGGGACAGCTCTTCCTACGAGCAGTACTTC
CASSSDRDSSSYEQYF
>TRBV6-4|TRBD2|TRBJ2-1|few
TGTGCCAGCAGTGACTCGTCGGGAGGGCACAATGAGCAGTTCTTC
CASSDSSGGHNEQFF
>TRBV5-4|TRBD1|TRBJ2-1|-
TGTGCCAGCAGCACCCCCGAGACAGGGTTCCACAATGAGCAGTTCTTC
CASSTPETGFHNEQFF
>TRBV6-1|-|TRBJ1-2|once
TGTGCCAGCAGTCCTCAGGGTTACTATGGCTACACCTTC
CASSPQGYYGYTF
>TRBV10-3|TRBD1|TRBJ1-1|-
TGTGCCATCAGTGTTAGTGGGACAGGGGGAATCACTGAAGCTTTCTTT
CAISVSGTGGITEAFF
>TRBV9|-|TRBJ2-5|-
TGTGCCAGCAGCGTAGAAGGCAGTGGGGAGGAGCAGTACTTC
CASSVEGSGEEQYF
>TRBV5-1|-|TRBJ2-7|-
TGCGCCAGCAGCGCGGGACAGTTAAACGAGCAGTACTTC
CASSAGQLNEQYF
>TRBV27|TRBD1|TRBJ1-5|few
TGTGCCAGCAGTTTATTCACAGGGGTCGGACAGCCCCAGCATTTT
CASSLFTGVGQPQHF
>TRBV7-9|-|TRBJ2-1|-
TGTTCCAGCAGCCTACTGGGCTATGAGCAGTTCTTC
CSSSLLGYEQFF
>TRBV5-1|-|TRBJ1-1|once
TGCGCCAGCAGCTGGGCGGGACTCTCGAACACTGAAGCTTTCTTT
CASSWAGLSNTEAFF
>TRBV19|TRBD1|TRBJ1-1|-
TGTGCCAGTAGTACTACAGGGGTCCTGGGCACTGAAGCTTTCTTT
CASSTTGVLGTEAFF
>TRBV4-1|-|TRBJ1-1|-
TGCGCCAGCAGCCAAGATCGGACTCAGGCCACTGAAGCTTTCTTT
CASSQDRTQATEAFF
>TRBV5-1|TRBD1|TRBJ1-1|-
TGCGCCAGCAGCTTAAGAACAGGGGTGGGGAACACTGAAGCTTTCTTT
CASSLRTGVGNTEAFF
>TRBV27|-|TRBJ2-7|-
TGTGCCAGCAGCAAGGACAGCTCCGTATACGAGCAGTACTTC
CASSKDSSVYEQYF
>TRBV9|-|TRBJ1-2|-
TGTGCCAGCACCGCGGGCCACCGACATGGCTACACCTTC
CASTAGHRHGYTF
>TRBV15|-|TRBJ2-5|-
TGTGCCACCAGCAGAGACTCCAGGGGAGGGGTGACCCAGTACTTC
CATSRDSRGGVTQYF